This T cell receptor (beta chain) was profiled in a study of neoadjuvant nivolumab and ipilimumab in lung cancer. Study background: The combination arm added day-1 ipilimumab 1 mg/kg to nivolumab 3 mg/kg on days 1, 15, 29.

About this clone: Its specificity is unknown.

Study outcomes and limitations: Resected-tumor TCR richness correlated positively with pretherapy blood richness. From pretherapy to surgery, tumor richness and clonality rose with dual therapy. TCR receptors were sequenced in few samples.

V lost 6 bases to trimming and J lost 6 bases, with 16 bases between them. The CDR3 is 14 amino acids. Germline CDR1 is SGHDT and CDR2 is YYEEEE. TCRdb keeps only in-frame clones here, not all; method: immunoSEQ multiplex PCR. Of about 20,000 clones detected, 76% appear once; the ten largest clones hold about 6.6%. This TCR was sampled from an adult with non-small cell lung cancer. The rearrangement joins TRBV5-6 to TRBJ2-1; D is unclear. The sample here was tumor tissue, taken after neoadjuvant nivolumab, alone or with ipilimumab, at or shortly before surgery. The chain's CDR3 is CASNSLVGSNEQFF. The CDR3 nucleotides are TGTGCCAGCAACTCTCTGGTGGGGTCCAATGAGCAGTTCTTC.